The next 19 T cell receptor beta chains were all read from a single sample in a study of T cells after yellow fever vaccination. One entry per CDR3 protein results from TCRdb running MiXCR on the 5' RACE reads. The sample has approximately 300,000 distinct CDR3 sequences, roughly 6.8% seen once. The starting material was PBMCs, obtained about 49 days after the first yellow fever vaccination. These receptor sequences come from a man between 18 and 35 years old who received the YFV17D yellow fever vaccine.

In its sample, this clonotype was seen a few times. The chain uses TRBV7-3 and TRBJ2-3; 7 bases map to TRBD2. The CDR3 is 14 amino acids. V dropped 4 bases and J dropped 6; count of bases not matched to a gene: 7. The germline CDR1 and CDR2 sequences are SGHTA and FQGTGA. CDR3 loop: CASSWGGFRDTQYF. The DNA of the CDR3 is TGTGCCAGCAGCTGGGGGGGGTTTAGGGATACGCAGTATTTT.

Only a few counts were recorded for this clonotype. V and J are TRBV7-2 and TRBJ2-6; D possibly corresponds to TRBD2 (7 bases). The V end lost 5 bases, the J end lost 3 bases, and 11 bases lay between the germline ends. Germline V CDR1 and CDR2: SGHTA, FQGNSA. This CDR3 is 15 amino acids long. The CDR3 region is CASSVGGDGANVLTF. Here the CDR3 DNA reads TGTGCCAGCAGCGTAGGGGGGGATGGGGCCAACGTCCTGACTTTC.

The rearrangement links TRBV7-3 to TRBJ2-7; perhaps TRBD2 as D (6 bases). V lost 0 bases to trimming and J lost 6 bases, with 9 bases between them. Germline CDR1 is SGHTA and CDR2 is FQGTGA. The CDR3 is 13 residues long. The CDR3, as DNA: TGTGCCAGCAGCTTAACGGGAGGTACCGAGCAGTACTTC. Its protein is CASSLTGGTEQYF.

Comment on this clonotype: Since a much larger clone is just one base distant, this may be a read error. The chain carries TRBV7-6 and TRBJ2-1, with 10 positions matching TRBD2. The CDR3 runs to 16 residues. V was pared by 1 base and J by 5 bases, with 5 bases of the junction left unmatched. Germline CDR1 is SGHVS and CDR2 is FNYEAQ. The CDR3 reads CASSLDEGTSDNEQFF. The CDR3 DNA is TGTGCCAGCAGCTTAGATGAGGGGACTAGCGACAATGAGCAGTTCTTC.

This clonotype turned up a few times. The chain has TRBV27 and TRBJ2-2, with 7 nucleotides matching TRBD1. Trimming took 3 bases from V and 4 from J; bases not matched to a gene: 5. Germline V gene lookup returns CDR1 MNHEY and CDR2 SMNVEV (reference sequence). CDR3 length: 15 residues. The DNA for the CDR3 is TGTGCCAGCAGTTTCCACAGGGGAGTCACCGGGGAGCTGTTTTTT. This gives the protein CASSFHRGVTGELFF.

This clonotype was seen ten or more times. The V call is TRBV24-1, the J call TRBJ2-2; unclear D gene. Germline V gives CDR1 KGHDR, CDR2 SFDVKD. CDR3 length equals 14 residues. Deletions cut 0 bases from V and 3 bases from J, with 4 bases between. The CDR3 spells CATSDLLDTGELFF. Written as DNA, the CDR3 is TGTGCCACCAGTGATTTGCTGGACACCGGGGAGCTGTTTTTT.

The chain uses TRBV20-1 and TRBJ2-1, with 12 bases that match TRBD2. The CDR3 covers 16 residues. V gave up 1 base and J gave up 10 bases; unmatched junction bases: 11. Germline assignment: CDR1 DFQATT and CDR2 SNEGSKA (reference sequence). The CDR3 loop reads CSARGNVLAGGGEQFF. The CDR3 DNA reads TGCAGTGCTAGAGGCAACGTACTAGCGGGGGGAGGGGAGCAGTTCTTC.

This clonotype was observed at least ten times. This chain uses TRBV9 with TRBJ2-1; D gene ambiguous. The CDR3 runs 12 residues. Germline CDR1 SGDLS, CDR2 YYNGEE. Trimming pared 2 bases from V and 9 bases from J, leaving 9 bases between. The CDR3 bases are TGTGCCAGCAGCGTTCAATCCGGTGAGCAGTTCTTC. This translates into CASSVQSGEQFF.

The table lists this clonotype with a few counts. The chain recombines TRBV7-2 with TRBJ1-5; unclear D gene. V lost 9 bases, J lost 10 bases, and 10 bases lay in between. The CDR3 is 10 residues long. Germline loops: CDR1 SGHTA, CDR2 FQGNSA. The CDR3 loop is CASGPPPQHF. In DNA, the CDR3 is TGTGCCAGTGGGCCTCCTCCCCAGCATTTT.

The chain employs TRBV9 and TRBJ2-3, with TRBD1 identical over 10 bases. CDR3 length: 17 amino acids. V lost 4 bases to trimming and J lost 0 bases; unmatched junction nucleotides: 8. Germline V gene data show CDR1 as SGDLS and CDR2 as YYNGEE. In DNA, the CDR3 is TGTGCCAGCAGCATCCGGGACAGGGGTCCTAGCACAGATACGCAGTATTTT. Protein sequence: CASSIRDRGPSTDTQYF.

V is TRBV21-1 and J is TRBJ1-5. TRBV21-1 is reported as a pseudogene. The CDR3 consists of 13 residues. CDR3 protein: CASTVAGNQPQHF. CDR3 DNA sequence: TGTGCCAGCACAGTGGCAGGCAATCAGCCCCAGCATTTT.

There are many counts of this clonotype. The gene calls are TRBV3-1 and TRBJ2-1; a weak D match, TRBD2 (5 bases). CDR1 is LGHDT, CDR2 YNNKEL, per germline (reference sequence). The germline V and J ends were trimmed by 0 bases and 12 bases, with 12 bases remaining between them. The CDR3 is made up of 13 amino acids. The CDR3 DNA reads as TGTGCCAGCAGCCAAGACTGGGCACGGGGGCAGTTCTTC. Translation: CASSQDWARGQFF.

V usage is TRBV7-8 and J usage is TRBJ2-5; perhaps TRBD1 as D (6 bases). With 5 bases removed from V and 5 bases from J, the gap between germline ends came to 15 bases. Germline V CDR1 and CDR2: SGHVS, FQNEAQ. The CDR3 is 14 residues long. CDR3 in amino acids: CASSPDSYPETQYF. In DNA, the CDR3 is TGTGCCAGCAGCCCGGACAGCTACCCGGAGACCCAGTACTTC. The full variable domain, in which reference TRBV7-8 and TRBJ2-5 provide the parts outside the CDR3, is GAGVSQSPRYKVAKRGQDVALRCDPISGHVSLFWYQQALGQGPEFLTYFQNEAQLDKSGLPSDRFFAERPEGSVSTLKIQRTQQEDSAVYLCASSPDSYPETQYFGPGTRLLVL.

This clonotype was seen only a few times. The CDR3 DNA reads as TGTGCCAGCAGCGCTGACCTCGGAACGTCGGAAGATACGCAGTATTTT. Its protein is CASSADLGTSEDTQYF. This sequence joins TRBV7-9 and TRBJ2-3; D call uncertain. This CDR3 is 16 amino acids long. V lost 5 bases, J lost 5 bases, and 20 bases lay in between. Germline CDR1 and CDR2: SEHNR and FQNEAQ (reference sequence). Full variable domain (rest looked up from reference TRBV7-9 and TRBJ2-3): DTGVSQNPRHKITKRGQNVTFRCDPISEHNRLYWYRQTLGQGPEFLTYFQNEAQLEKSRLLSDRFSAERPKGSFSTLEIQRTEQGDSAMYLCASSADLGTSEDTQYFGPGTRLTVL.

In its sample, this clonotype was seen a few times. The chain carries TRBV4-2 and TRBJ2-5, with a tentative D call TRBD2 (5 bases). This CDR3 spans 12 amino acids. With 5 bases removed from V and 5 bases from J, the gap between germline ends came to 9 bases. Germline CDR1 is LGHNA and CDR2 is YNFKEQ. The CDR3 reads CASSERGETQYF. The CDR3, as DNA: TGTGCCAGCAGCGAAAGAGGGGAGACCCAGTACTTC.

This clonotype was observed a few times. The chain combines TRBV7-9 with TRBJ1-1; D unclear. The CDR3 spans 15 residues. The V gene lost 5 bases and the J gene lost 3 bases, with 16 bases spanning the gap. Germline V gene lookup returns CDR1 SEHNR and CDR2 FQNEAQ (reference sequence). DNA of the CDR3: TGTGCCAGCAGCCCATTAGGACCCGGGGACACTGAAGCTTTCTTT. Protein product: CASSPLGPGDTEAFF.

The rearrangement joins TRBV7-8 to TRBJ1-3, with D tentatively TRBD1 (6 bases). The CDR3 extends over 15 amino acids. V was cut by 5 bases and J by 0 bases, with 11 bases left in between. The germline CDR1 and CDR2 sequences are SGHVS and FQNEAQ. This CDR3 is CASSPQGLSGNTIYF. In DNA form, the CDR3 reads TGTGCCAGCAGCCCACAGGGCCTCTCTGGAAACACCATATATTTT. The full variable domain, with the rest looked up from reference TRBV7-8 and TRBJ1-3, is GAGVSQSPRYKVAKRGQDVALRCDPISGHVSLFWYQQALGQGPEFLTYFQNEAQLDKSGLPSDRFFAERPEGSVSTLKIQRTQQEDSAVYLCASSPQGLSGNTIYFGEGSWLTVV.

This clonotype was found many times. CDR3 in DNA: TGTGCCAGCAGTCCCGTTAACACCGGGGAGCTGTTTTTT. Amino acids: CASSPVNTGELFF. V is TRBV27 and J is TRBJ2-2; D remains ambiguous. The germline CDR1 and CDR2 sequences are MNHEY and SMNVEV (reference sequence). The CDR3 runs to 13 residues. V was clipped by 5 bases and J by 2 bases, with 6 bases between them.

This chain connects TRBV9 to TRBJ2-7; 8 bases agree with TRBD1. In germline, CDR1 is SGDLS, CDR2 YYNGEE. V shed 0 bases, J shed 4 bases, and the junction held 6 bases outside the gene matches. The CDR3 length is 15 residues. CDR3: CASSVGQGPYYEQYF. In nucleotides, the CDR3 is TGTGCCAGCAGCGTAGGACAGGGGCCTTATTACGAGCAGTACTTC.